This T cell receptor (beta chain) was obtained from a study of cytomegalovirus exposure and HLA in healthy donors. The study's findings and limits: Donors were assumed by presence/absence analyses to have roughly uniform sequencing depth.

Note on this clone: Its cognate antigen is unknown.

This CDR3 region has 15 residues. Trimming took 6 bases from V and 2 from J, leaving 11 bases between them. Germline CDR1 MNHNS, CDR2 SASEGT. The primer mix had 60 Vbeta and 13 Jbeta primers. The data were produced by immunoSEQ multiplex PCR, yet TCRdb's version contains in-frame clones alone and is incomplete. The top ten hold roughly 2.2% of the sample, which has 150,000 or so clones, about 68% seen once. This sequence joins TRBV6-1 and TRBJ2-6; a possible D gene is TRBD2 (5 bases). The sequenced sample was PBMCs. This TCR was sampled from a young man in good health and CMV-seronegative. In nucleotides, the CDR3 is TGTGCCAGCAGATCTGAGGGCACTGGGGCCAACGTCCTGACTTTC. Translating it yields CASRSEGTGANVLTF.